These 22 T cell receptor beta chains were sequenced from one sample in a study of cytomegalovirus exposure and HLA in healthy donors. PCR involved 60 Vbeta and 13 Jbeta primers. This table comes from immunoSEQ multiplex PCR, and its TCRdb copy is limited to in-frame clones, with some not included. The sample includes 180,000 or so clones. The specimen sequenced was PBMCs. All receptors derive from a boy between 10 and 17 years old in good health and CMV-seronegative.

The J gene is TRBJ2-7, the V gene TRBV30; TRBD2 matches at 7 bases. The CDR3 totals 15 residues. The junction had 12 bases not matched to a gene; V was cut back by 3 bases and J by 4 bases. Germline assignment: CDR1 GTSNPN and CDR2 SVGIG (reference sequence). The CDR3 loop reads CAWRNPGTNLYEQYF. The CDR3 nucleotides read TGTGCCTGGAGAAATCCCGGGACTAATCTGTACGAGCAGTACTTC. Full variable domain (rest looked up from reference TRBV30 and TRBJ2-7): SQTIHQWPATLVQPVGSPLSLECTVEGTSNPNLYWYRQAAGRGLQLLFYSVGIGQISSEVPQNLSASRPQDRQFILSSKKLLLSDSGFYLCAWRNPGTNLYEQYFGPGTRLTVT.

The V call is TRBV14, the J call TRBJ2-5; the D gene is possibly TRBD1 (6 bases). This CDR3 has 15 amino acids. The germline gives CDR1 SGHDN, CDR2 FVKESK. V lost 3 bases and J 2 bases, leaving 13 bases between the germline ends. This CDR3 is CASSHLTGPQETQYF. The CDR3 bases are TGTGCCAGCAGCCATTTGACAGGACCACAAGAGACCCAGTACTTC.

J is TRBJ1-2 and V is TRBV7-9, with D perhaps TRBD1 (6 bases). Trimming left V 4 bases short and J 4 bases short, with 16 bases between. This CDR3 contains 15 residues. CDR1 and CDR2 from the germline V gene are SEHNR and FQNEAQ (reference sequence). The CDR3, as DNA: TGTGCCAGCAGCTCTCACAGGGAAGTCGTCTATGGCTACACCTTC. This sequence encodes CASSSHREVVYGYTF.

The chain is built from TRBV19 and TRBJ1-1, with D perhaps TRBD1 (6 bases). The CDR3 has 17 amino acids. Between the trimmed V and J ends, which lost 9 bases and 7 bases, there was a span of 30 bases. CDR1 and CDR2 (germline): LNHDA, SQIVND (reference sequence). The DNA of the CDR3 is TGTGCCAGCCTAATACCCACGGGGGGCAGGGGACCCCTTGAAGCTTTCTTT. Translation: CASLIPTGGRGPLEAFF.

V usage is TRBV14 and J usage is TRBJ1-1; TRBD1 agrees at 7 bases. V trimming: 4 bases; J trimming: 10 bases; junction bases outside the gene matches: 12. In germline, CDR1 is SGHDN, CDR2 FVKESK. This CDR3 spans 14 amino acids. CDR3 region: CASSRDRGSQLAFF. DNA for the CDR3: TGTGCCAGCAGCCGGGACAGAGGCTCCCAGTTAGCTTTCTTT.

CDR3 nucleotide sequence: TGTGCCAGCAGCCCGGACAGGGGCGGCTATGGCTACACCTTC. Protein product: CASSPDRGGYGYTF. J is TRBJ1-2 and V is TRBV6-5; 9 bases fit TRBD1. The CDR3 is 14 amino acids. Looked up from germline, CDR1 is MNHEY and CDR2 is SVGAGI. V shed 6 bases and J 4 bases; nucleotides not matched to a gene: 6.

The chain has TRBV19 and TRBJ2-1; D might be TRBD1 (6 bases). The CDR3 runs 14 residues. Trimming removed 2 bases at V and 6 bases at J, with 11 bases between. Germline V gene data show CDR1 as LNHDA and CDR2 as SQIVND (reference sequence). CDR3 in DNA: TGTGCCAGTAGTATATTACAGGGTGGCAATGAGCAGTTCTTC. This codes for CASSILQGGNEQFF. Filled out from reference TRBV19 and TRBJ2-1, the complete variable domain reads DGGITQSPKYLFRKEGQNVTLSCEQNLNHDAMYWYRQDPGQGLRLIYYSQIVNDFQKGDIAEGYSVSREKKESFPLTVTSAQKNPTAFYLCASSILQGGNEQFFGPGTRLTVL.

The V call is TRBV2, the J call TRBJ2-6; 10 nucleotides agree with TRBD1. The CDR3 contains 18 residues. Per germline, CDR1 SNHLY and CDR2 FYNNEI. V shed 9 bases and J 1 base; nucleotides not matched to a gene: 12. DNA of the CDR3: TGTGCCAGGTTAGACCGGGACAGGGGTACTTCTGGGGCCAACGTCCTGACTTTC. Its translation is CARLDRDRGTSGANVLTF.

The J gene is TRBJ2-7, the V gene TRBV7-9, with D possibly TRBD1 on 5 matching bases. Germline lookup yields CDR1 SEHNR and CDR2 FQNEAQ (reference sequence). V was clipped by 0 bases and J by 4 bases, with 13 bases between them. The CDR3 has 15 residues. For the CDR3, the DNA is TGTGCCAGCAGCTTAGCGTCAGGGTATGCTTACGAGCAGTACTTC. Translated, it gives CASSLASGYAYEQYF.

The V call is TRBV28, the J call TRBJ1-1; D possibly corresponds to TRBD1 (5 bases). The CDR3 length is 14 residues. Deletions cut 6 bases from V and 0 bases from J, with 11 bases between. Germline V gene data show CDR1 as MDHEN and CDR2 as SYDVKM. The CDR3 reads CASRRGGMNTEAFF. The CDR3 DNA reads as TGTGCCAGCAGACGGGGGGGTATGAACACTGAAGCTTTCTTT. The full variable domain, rest sourced from reference TRBV28 and TRBJ1-1, is DVKVTQSSRYLVKRTGEKVFLECVQDMDHENMFWYRQDPGLGLRLIYFSYDVKMKEKGDIPEGYSVSREKKERFSLILESASTNQTSMYLCASRRGGMNTEAFFGQGTRLTVV.

The chain is built from TRBV5-1 and TRBJ2-7; possible D gene TRBD1, 6 bases. V lost 3 bases and J 5 bases, leaving 18 bases between the germline ends. Germline CDR1 is SGHRS and CDR2 is YFSETQ. CDR3 length equals 15 residues. CDR3 residues: CASSSMGATVDEQYF. CDR3 sequence (DNA): TGCGCCAGCAGCTCTATGGGGGCCACAGTGGACGAGCAGTACTTC. Using reference TRBV5-1 and TRBJ2-7 for the parts outside the CDR3, the full variable domain is KAGVTQTPRYLIKTRGQQVTLSCSPISGHRSVSWYQQTPGQGLQFLFEYFSETQRNKGNFPGRFSGRQFSNSRSEMNVSTLELGDSALYLCASSSMGATVDEQYFGPGTRLTVT.

This chain uses TRBV18 with TRBJ2-7, with unresolved D. Looked up from germline, CDR1 is KGHSH and CDR2 is LQKENI. The CDR3 length is 12 residues. The ends were cut back, 2 bases at V and 6 bases at J, with 8 bases in the middle. CDR3 residues: CASSPGAGEQYF. The CDR3 DNA is TGTGCCAGCTCACCAGGAGCCGGCGAGCAGTACTTC.

CDR3 protein: CASSIPNAPGFVEQFF. CDR3 DNA: TGTGCCAGTAGTATCCCGAACGCTCCCGGTTTCGTTGAGCAGTTCTTC. V and J are TRBV19 and TRBJ2-1; no firm D call. The CDR3 loop spans 16 amino acids. Germline CDR1 and CDR2: LNHDA and SQIVND (reference sequence). Trimming pared 3 bases from V and 9 bases from J, leaving 21 bases between. The full variable domain, its missing parts supplied by reference TRBV19 and TRBJ2-1, is DGGITQSPKYLFRKEGQNVTLSCEQNLNHDAMYWYRQDPGQGLRLIYYSQIVNDFQKGDIAEGYSVSREKKESFPLTVTSAQKNPTAFYLCASSIPNAPGFVEQFFGPGTRLTVL.

The rearrangement links TRBV6-1 to TRBJ2-1; 11 nucleotides line up with TRBD2. Trimming at V came to 5 bases and at J to 2 bases, leaving 2 bases not matched to a gene. CDR1 MNHNS and CDR2 SASEGT come from the germline V gene. This CDR3 has 15 amino acids. CDR3 sequence: CASSSSGGPYNEQFF. CDR3 DNA: TGTGCCAGCAGTTCTAGCGGGGGGCCCTACAATGAGCAGTTCTTC.

CDR3: CASSSFRGSSYEQYF. CDR3 coding DNA: TGTGCCAGCAGTTCCTTCAGGGGCTCCTCCTACGAGCAGTACTTC. The chain carries TRBV6-5 and TRBJ2-7; a possible D gene is TRBD1 (6 bases). Trimming took off 4 bases at V and 0 bases at J, with 13 bases between the two ends. Germline V gene lookup returns CDR1 MNHEY and CDR2 SVGAGI. The CDR3 has 15 residues.

The chain couples TRBV5-4 to TRBJ1-6; 9 bases line up with TRBD1. The CDR3 loop spans 15 amino acids. Trimming took 3 bases from V and 9 from J; bases not matched to a gene: 7. Germline values: CDR1 SGHNT, CDR2 YYREEE (reference sequence). CDR3 in amino acids: CASSSVTGGGSPLHF. CDR3 coding DNA: TGTGCCAGCAGCTCCGTAACAGGGGGCGGTTCACCCCTCCACTTT.

The chain carries TRBV30 and TRBJ2-1; D gene unclear. Per germline, CDR1 GTSNPN and CDR2 SVGIG (reference sequence). This CDR3 has 14 amino acids. V lost 0 bases and J lost 4, with 10 bases in between. The CDR3 reads CAWSVRVPYNEQFF. The CDR3 nucleotides read TGTGCCTGGAGTGTACGGGTCCCGTACAATGAGCAGTTCTTC.

The chain uses TRBV7-9 and TRBJ2-5; D possibly corresponds to TRBD2 (5 bases). Trimming left V 1 base short and J 5 bases short, with 11 bases between. The CDR3 spans 14 residues. The germline V gene encodes CDR1 SEHNR and CDR2 FQNEAQ (reference sequence). The CDR3 region is CASSLGLAQETQYF. DNA for the CDR3: TGTGCCAGCAGCTTAGGCCTAGCTCAGGAGACCCAGTACTTC.

The rearrangement links TRBV7-3 to TRBJ2-5; D may be TRBD2 (6 bases). V lost 2 bases, J lost 4 bases, and 8 bases lay in between. There are 13 residues in the CDR3. Germline V CDR1 and CDR2: SGHTA, FQGTGA. The CDR3 DNA reads TGTGCCAGCAGCTTAGGGGGGTCAGAGACCCAGTACTTC. The encoded protein is CASSLGGSETQYF.

About this clone: Other DNA sequences from this sample encode an identical CDR3 as well. The V gene is TRBV6-5, the J gene TRBJ1-5; 8 bases map to TRBD1. The V segment lost 6 bases and the J segment 2 bases; nucleotides outside the gene matches: 3. The CDR3 has 14 amino acids. The germline V gene encodes CDR1 MNHEY and CDR2 SVGAGI. The CDR3 DNA follows: TGTGCCAGCAGCCCGGACAGGGGCAATCAGCCCCAGCATTTT. Translated: CASSPDRGNQPQHF.

The genes are TRBV29-1 and TRBJ2-5, with 9 bases matching TRBD1. The J call may be mistaken, given a closer DNA end match to TRBJ2-7. This CDR3 region has 14 residues. The germline CDR1 and CDR2 sequences are SQVTM and ANQGSEA. The CDR3 sequence is CSVYRGRRSYEQYF. Here the CDR3 DNA reads TGCAGCGTTTACAGGGGGCGCAGGTCCTACGAGCAGTACTTC.

This rearrangement joins TRBV28 to TRBJ1-2, with D maybe TRBD1 (5 bases). Trimming cost V 3 bases and J 4 bases, with 9 bases left between them. Germline V gene sequence: CDR1 MDHEN, CDR2 SYDVKM. The length of the CDR3 is 13 residues. CDR3 loop: CASSLGGTYGYTF. The CDR3, as DNA: TGTGCCAGCAGTTTGGGGGGGACCTATGGCTACACCTTC.